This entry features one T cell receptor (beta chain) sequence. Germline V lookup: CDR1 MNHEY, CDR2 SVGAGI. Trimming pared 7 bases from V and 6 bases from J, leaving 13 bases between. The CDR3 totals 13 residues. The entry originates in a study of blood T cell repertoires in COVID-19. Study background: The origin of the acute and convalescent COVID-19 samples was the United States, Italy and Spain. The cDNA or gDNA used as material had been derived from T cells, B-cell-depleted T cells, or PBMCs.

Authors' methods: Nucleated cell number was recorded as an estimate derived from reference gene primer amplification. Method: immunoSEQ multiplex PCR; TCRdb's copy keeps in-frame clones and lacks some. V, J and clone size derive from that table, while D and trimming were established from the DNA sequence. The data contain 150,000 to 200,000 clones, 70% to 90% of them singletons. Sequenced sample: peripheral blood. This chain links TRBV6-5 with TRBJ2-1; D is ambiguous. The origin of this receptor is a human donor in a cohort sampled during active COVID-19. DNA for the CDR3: TGTGCCAGCATCAAAACATACAGCAATGAGCAGTTCTTC. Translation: CASIKTYSNEQFF.